These T cell receptor beta chains were read from a single sample in a study of blood T cell repertoires in COVID-19. TCRdb's copy holds only in-frame clones and misses some; the assay was immunoSEQ multiplex PCR. The table records about 220,000 clones, over 75% of them present only once. The sample comprised PBMCs or T cells enriched from blood (not recorded which). The receptor source for this set is a young woman in a cohort exposed to, infected with or recovered from COVID-19 (not recorded which). Both conserved end residues are part of each CDR3. A D gene is named only where the DNA matches it firmly. A row's size may be missing; if present it is once, few, many or a size class.

cdr3_aa cdr3_nt v_call d_call clone_size j_call
CASSISQETQYF TGTGCCAGTAGTATCTCTCAAGAGACCCAGTACTTC TRBV19 . . TRBJ2-5
CASSPEGVSEKLFF TGTGCCAGCAGCCCCGAGGGGGTGAGTGAAAAACTGTTTTTT TRBV2 . . TRBJ1-4
CASSQDPGQGAHQPQHF TGTGCCAGCAGCCAAGATCCCGGACAGGGGGCCCATCAGCCCCAGCATTTT TRBV3-1/TRBV3-2 TRBD1 . TRBJ1-5
CAWSGGSGYGYTF TGTGCCTGGAGTGGCGGGTCTGGCTATGGCTACACCTTC TRBV30 . . TRBJ1-2
CAISESEGKYTF TGTGCCATCAGTGAGTCGGAGGGGAAGTACACCTTC TRBV10-3 . once TRBJ1-2
CASSGIAGLYEQYF TGCGCCAGCAGTGGCATAGCGGGCTTGTACGAGCAGTACTTC TRBV10-2 TRBD2 . TRBJ2-7
CASSDRQGLTLHF TGTGCCAGCAGTGATAGACAGGGCCTCACCCTCCACTTT TRBV6-1 TRBD1 . TRBJ1-6
CASSLRTGTGELFF TGCGCCAGCAGCTTGAGGACGGGGACCGGGGAGCTGTTTTTT TRBV5-1 . once TRBJ2-2
CASSRAQGLETQYF TGTGCCAGCAGTAGAGCGCAGGGATTAGAGACCCAGTACTTC TRBV6-5 . . TRBJ2-5
CASSPTRGRGELFF TGTGCCAGCAGCCCCACCAGGGGACGCGGGGAGCTGTTTTTT TRBV27 . few TRBJ2-2
CASSEKDTRTDTQYF TGTGCCAGCAGCGAAAAAGACACCCGCACAGATACGCAGTATTTT TRBV9 . . TRBJ2-3
CASSPPGGDSPLHF TGTGCCAGCTCACCACCCGGGGGAGATTCACCCCTCCACTTT TRBV18 . once TRBJ1-6
CASTWKNGTSGSNEQFF TGTGCCAGCACTTGGAAAAATGGGACTAGCGGGAGTAATGAGCAGTTCTTC TRBV2 TRBD2 . TRBJ2-1
CASSSIAGGYNEQFF TGTGCCAGCAGCTCGATAGCGGGGGGTTACAATGAGCAGTTCTTC TRBV11-3 TRBD2 . TRBJ2-1
CASSTDKSLEAFF TGTGCCAGCAGTACTGACAAAAGCCTCGAAGCTTTCTTT TRBV6-5 . once TRBJ1-1
CASSQTGGEQFF TGTGCCAGCAGTCAGACGGGGGGTGAGCAGTTCTTC TRBV6-4 TRBD2 . TRBJ2-1
CASSPAGTGGQETQYF TGTGCCAGCAGCCCCGCCGGGACAGGGGGACAAGAGACCCAGTACTTC TRBV28 TRBD1 . TRBJ2-5
CASSPDYNYGYTF TGTGCCAGCAGTCCCGACTATAACTATGGCTACACCTTC TRBV6-5 . . TRBJ1-2
CASSQDEDYTDTQYF TGTGCCAGCAGCCAAGACGAGGATTATACAGATACGCAGTATTTT TRBV4-2 . few TRBJ2-3
CASTRQGTYNEQFF TGTGCCAGCACGCGGCAGGGAACCTACAATGAGCAGTTCTTC TRBV6-5 . once TRBJ2-1
CASSPYVSGGIPDTQYF TGTGCCAGCAGCCCCTATGTGAGCGGGGGGATCCCAGATACGCAGTATTTT TRBV7-3 TRBD2 . TRBJ2-3
CASSPSGRFPANTGELFF TGTGCCAGCAGCCCTAGCGGGAGGTTCCCAGCGAACACCGGGGAGCTGTTTTTT TRBV9 TRBD2 few TRBJ2-2
CASNKGSFAYNEQFF TGCGCCAGCAACAAAGGGAGCTTCGCCTACAATGAGCAGTTCTTC TRBV5-1 . . TRBJ2-1
CSVFGPRGVMDSQEYGYTF TGCAGCGTTTTCGGCCCCCGTGGTGTAATGGACAGCCAAGAGTATGGCTACACCTTC TRBV29-1 . few TRBJ1-2
CASSPSAGGQETQYF TGTGCCAGCTCACCTTCGGCGGGAGGTCAAGAGACCCAGTACTTC TRBV18 TRBD2 . TRBJ2-5
CASSSYQGATNEKLFF TGTGCCAGCAGCTCGTACCAGGGGGCAACTAATGAAAAACTGTTTTTT TRBV7-9 TRBD1 once TRBJ1-4
CASSQDFVGLAGGNEQFF TGTGCCAGCAGCCAAGATTTTGTGGGACTAGCGGGAGGCAATGAGCAGTTCTTC TRBV4-2 TRBD2 . TRBJ2-1
CAATNVRAGYYGYTF TGTGCCGCCACGAACGTTCGAGCAGGGTACTATGGCTACACCTTC TRBV6-5 . . TRBJ1-2
CASSDKRQGADTQYF TGTGCCAGCAGCGACAAGCGACAGGGGGCAGATACGCAGTATTTT TRBV9 TRBD1 once TRBJ2-3
CASSMQLSIDNEQFF TGTGCCAGCAGCATGCAACTGAGCATAGACAATGAGCAGTTCTTC TRBV9 . . TRBJ2-1
CASSIQPGGYNEQFF TGTGCCAGTAGTATACAGCCAGGGGGATACAATGAGCAGTTCTTC TRBV19 TRBD1 . TRBJ2-1
CASLNRGRNYGYTF TGTGCCAGTCTAAACAGGGGGCGCAACTATGGCTACACCTTC TRBV19 TRBD1 . TRBJ1-2
CASSSPGSRVNYEQYF TGTGCCAGCAGCTCACCCGGGAGCAGGGTAAACTACGAGCAGTACTTC TRBV11-1 . . TRBJ2-7
CASSSGTGELYF TGTGCCAGCAGCTCCGGGACAGGGGAACTGTACTTC TRBV7-9 TRBD1 . TRBJ2-7
CASSYSLAGPQETQYF TGTGCCAGCAGTTACTCCCTAGCGGGGCCTCAAGAGACCCAGTACTTC TRBV6-5 TRBD2 . TRBJ2-5
CASQGNSNQPQHF TGTGCCAGTCAGGGGAATAGCAATCAGCCCCAGCATTTT TRBV19 . . TRBJ1-5
CASTWDKNTEAFF TGTGCCAGCACCTGGGACAAGAACACTGAAGCTTTCTTT TRBV14 . . TRBJ1-1
CASSVVGQVETDTQYF TGTGCCAGCAGCGTAGTTGGACAGGTAGAAACAGATACGCAGTATTTT TRBV9 TRBD1 . TRBJ2-3
CASSVGTEADTQYF TGTGCCAGCAGCGTAGGAACGGAGGCGGATACGCAGTATTTT TRBV9 . . TRBJ2-3
CATSMTGGSHIQYF TGTGCCACCAGCATGACAGGGGGCAGCCACATTCAGTACTTC TRBV15 TRBD1 . TRBJ2-4
CASSAQGGLLTDTQYF TGTGCCAGCAGCGCCCAGGGAGGGCTCTTGACAGATACGCAGTATTTT TRBV9 TRBD2 . TRBJ2-3
CASSERIGGDGYTF TGTGCCAGCAGTGAACGTATAGGGGGCGATGGCTACACCTTC TRBV2 TRBD1 . TRBJ1-2
CASLYPLEEGWASNTGELFF TGTGCCAGCCTCTACCCGCTTGAGGAGGGTTGGGCCTCGAACACCGGGGAGCTGTTTTTT TRBV2 . . TRBJ2-2
CASAQGGNQPQHF TGTGCCAGCGCCCAGGGTGGCAATCAGCCCCAGCATTTT TRBV2 . . TRBJ1-5
CACPYPPAGHYSYEQYF TGTGCCTGCCCATACCCCCCTGCGGGCCATTACTCCTACGAGCAGTACTTC TRBV30 . . TRBJ2-7
CATSFPTSGRLFYNEQFF TGTGCCACCAGCTTCCCCACTAGCGGGAGGTTATTCTACAATGAGCAGTTCTTC TRBV15 TRBD2 . TRBJ2-1
CASSLSTAGNTIYF TGCGCCAGCAGCCTGTCGACAGCAGGAAACACCATATATTTT TRBV5-1 . . TRBJ1-3
CASQPRTGGENTEAFF TGTGCCAGTCAACCACGGACAGGGGGGGAGAACACTGAAGCTTTCTTT TRBV19 TRBD1 . TRBJ1-1
CATSAIQGMRDGYTF TGTGCCACCAGCGCGATACAGGGGATGAGGGATGGCTACACCTTC TRBV15 TRBD1 . TRBJ1-2
CASSGTSGLTDTQYF TGTGCCAGCAGCGGGACTAGCGGGCTTACAGATACGCAGTATTTT TRBV9 TRBD2 . TRBJ2-3
CASRTGGGIIDELFF TGTGCCAGTCGGACAGGGGGCGGTATCATCGATGAGCTGTTTTTT TRBV2 TRBD1 . TRBJ2-2
CASSQVQNTEAFF TGCGCCAGCAGCCAGGTACAGAACACTGAAGCTTTCTTT TRBV4-1 . . TRBJ1-1
CASSLGRGLNSPLHF TGTGCCAGCAGCTTGGGCAGGGGGTTAAATTCACCCCTCCACTTT TRBV7-2 TRBD1 . TRBJ1-6
CASSVEVAQVQDTQYF TGTGCCAGCAGCGTAGAGGTAGCACAGGTACAAGATACGCAGTATTTT TRBV9 . . TRBJ2-3